This T cell receptor beta chain was captured by sequencing in a study of cytomegalovirus exposure and HLA in healthy donors (dated by TCRdb to about 2017). Turning to the overall study: An earlier analysis of approximately 590 of the donors reported 250 to 300 Gb of sequence data and 117 million unique TCR beta sequences from approximately 180 million T cells. Donor age, sex, ethnicity and CMV serostatus were compiled together with the repertoire data. Because of strong linkage in the cohort, five DR-DQ haplotypes were treated as single units for association and clustering. A later analysis re-analyzed previously published TCR beta repertoires from about 600 donors and added high-resolution HLA genotyping to study TCR occurrence patterns. In addition to the first cohort of about 650 subjects, a separate validation cohort of around 110 different subjects was used. The study used immunosequencing to profile the T cell repertoires of more than 650 subjects and linked those repertoires to cytomegalovirus serostatus. Genome-wide SNP genotypes for about 65% of the roughly 670 donors were used in a later genetic analysis, which treated that subset as a discovery cohort. Of the roughly 430 genotyped donors, about 80% fell in the genetic ancestry cluster associated with self-reported Caucasian donors. Typing coverage differed by locus: A, B, C, DRB1 and DQB1 were typed in roughly 620-630 donors, DQA1 in 522, DPA1 in some 600, and DPB1 in around 490. An earlier analysis of 587 of the donors applied high-throughput TCR beta sequencing to assess whether each TCR beta V gene segment acted as functional or pseudogenic. Among roughly 400 genotyped donors of the cohort, an average of roughly 240,000 unique TCR beta nucleotide sequences were sequenced per donor, roughly 20% of them non-productive. The study aimed to test whether signatures of past pathogen exposure could be identified by cataloging public T cell receptors. To predict cytomegalovirus infection status, the study brought together high-throughput TCR immunosequencing, statistical association of individual TCRs with disease status, and machine learning. Roughly 300 gigabases of sequencing data and around 85 million unique TCR sequences made up an early release that covered around 640 HLA-typed donors. HLA typing covered class I and class II loci at four-digit resolution. Rather than drawing on any new phenotypic data, the later analysis identified candidate immune exposures from TCR beta sequences and the way those sequences occurred across donors. Every discovery cohort repertoire had been produced on one sequencing platform.

The cohort comprised 666 healthy bone marrow donors. All cohort members were sampled while nominally healthy, although unrecorded immune exposures were likely present. The donor was CMV seronegative and belonged to the group of approximately 320 seronegative cohort members. A peripheral blood sample was provided by each donor, and peripheral blood mononuclear cells were used for TCR beta sequencing. The Qiagen DNeasy Blood Extraction Kit was used to extract genomic DNA from the blood cell samples. This clone was counted a few times. Its antigen target is currently unknown. No much larger clone is present one base from it, and per-base qualities are unavailable. Libraries were made using the immunoSEQ multiplex PCR assay. A mixture of 60 forward primers for TCR Vbeta segments and 13 reverse primers for TCR Jbeta segments was used in the multiplex PCR. The CDR3 region of rearranged TCR beta genes was amplified from genomic DNA by a multiplex PCR assay. The amplified TCR beta libraries were sequenced on the Illumina HiSeq System as 87-base-pair reads. The study's own analysis went as follows. A later analysis counted about 76 million unique TCR beta chains across the 666 repertoires, and approximately 11 million of these chains were shared by at least two donors. To remove PCR and sequencing errors, raw reads were error-corrected and collapsed into unique sequences using a nearest-neighbor algorithm that merged closely related sequences. To assign V, D and J gene segments, CDR3 sequences were aligned to IMGT reference sequences. For a sequence to be retained, a match of at least six nucleotides was required to both a V gene segment and a J gene segment. Rearrangements were called productive when the CDR3 lacked stop codons and stayed in frame with V and J; all others were non-productive. Following IMGT convention, CDR3 was defined as the stretch from the second conserved V-encoded cysteine to the conserved J-encoded phenylalanine. In an earlier analysis of some 550 of the donors, sequences lacking an unambiguous match to a single V gene segment were excluded. In an earlier analysis of several hundred of the donors, a V segment was called functional when productive rearrangements were above 56.7%, and segregating when the standard deviation between donors exceeded 5%. A statistical classification framework was developed to diagnose cytomegalovirus status using the catalog of TCR beta chain sequences. In a later analysis, TCR nucleotide sequences were compared against IMGT/GENE-DB human TR gene sequences so that V and J genes could be assigned. A later analysis assigned CDR3 sequences and most-parsimonious VDJ recombination scenarios with the TCRdist pipeline. In a later analysis, each TCR beta chain was defined by its CDR3 amino acid sequence together with its V-gene family, and reads without a unique V-gene family were excluded. To address suspected cross-contamination and a sequencing artifact, a later analysis removed 592 highly shared, low-generation-probability nucleotide sequences. In a later analysis, a clonal expansion index for each public chain was calculated from normalized within-repertoire ranks of inferred template counts. A later analysis computed generation probabilities with a VDJ recombination model fitted to out-of-frame rearrangements, and checked the results against IGoR. In a later analysis, hypergeometric tests were used to score TCR-TCR, TCR-HLA and TCR-CMV co-occurrence, with a repertoire-size bias correction applied to TCR pairs. In a later analysis, false discovery rates were estimated by permuting HLA or CMV assignments 20 times. In a later analysis, co-occurring TCRs were grouped using DBSCAN, with TCRdist sequence similarity added in when clustering inside HLA-allele-positive subsets. Co-occurrence clustering excluded repertoires with fewer than 30,000 or more than 120,000 public chains, plus five with anomalous nucleotide sharing. As stored in TCRdb, this immuneACCESS dataset retains in-frame rearrangements with V and J assigned. A fraction of the clones does not appear; measured against another copy, unresolved V genes explain less than half of the discrepancy, and the remainder lacks a known reason. V and J calls and clone size are as listed in that table; D and trimming were resolved from the DNA. For this sample the table gives tens of thousands of clones, of which 7.6% were detected only once. In total, the top ten clones hold approximately 2.5% of the sample.

Broader findings and caveats from the paper: A later analysis found that TCR association rates varied across HLA loci, with DRB1 alleles showing the most associated TCRs and HLA-C alleles the fewest. The sequencing pipeline was judged likely to have produced a cluster of highly shared sequence variants as a technical artifact. The cohort was sequenced for TCR beta chains only, and without alpha or paired-chain data the features that could be detected were limited. In a later genetic analysis, fewer N-insertions in productive TCRs were reported among donors in an Asian-associated ancestry cluster than the roughly 710-donor mean. Correlated functional status among segregating V segments might reflect linkage disequilibrium, but an unknown experimental factor could not be ruled out. Roughly uniform sequencing depth across donors was assumed in presence/absence analyses, although this assumption may not hold. When HLA alleles, especially DR and DQ, strongly co-occurred, TCR associations were difficult to assign to individual alleles. A further reported finding was that TCR beta sequences accurately predicted the HLA-A and HLA-B alleles for most subjects in the first cohort. Compared with equally common non-associated chains, HLA-associated TCR beta chains in a later analysis were more clonally expanded and had lower generation probabilities. Because counts were too low, seventeen rarely observed V segments, including chromosome 9 orphons, were excluded from the earlier analysis of under 650 of the donors. The authors suggested that the approach could potentially be generalized to other disease states and immunological phenotypes. Cytomegalovirus status was reported to be diagnosed by the classifier with high specificity and sensitivity in both the original and validation cohorts. In an earlier analysis of more than 450 of the donors, most TCR beta V segments were observed in productive rearrangements about 90% or about 30% of the time, broadly matching IMGT annotations. Across donors, most TCR sequences were observed very rarely, whereas some public TCRs were present in many individuals. The study listed 164 TCR beta chains as associated with cytomegalovirus. Several of the top co-occurrence clusters appeared to be linked to parvovirus B19, influenza, CMV and Epstein-Barr virus, according to a later analysis. For the cohort, immune exposure information was limited to CMV serostatus. According to a later analysis, most CMV-associated TCR beta chains appeared to be HLA-restricted, and the HLA associations seemed to be driven largely by CMV exposure. Because HLA typing was missing for some donors at each locus, association tests included only the typed subset. A later genetic analysis associated a missense DCLRE1C variant with V-gene and J-gene trimming of TCR beta chains, and an independent cohort replicated the association. In vitro tests confirmed that a few of the cytomegalovirus-associated TCR beta chains recognize cytomegalovirus antigens. At a false discovery rate of 0.05, a later analysis linked 15,000 to 20,000 TCR beta sequences to specific HLA alleles.

This TCR came from a man aged 45-60 years in good health and CMV-seronegative. The sample consisted of PBMCs.

The CDR3 reads CASRDWRGVEKLFF. The DNA sequence reads TGTGCCAGCAGAGATTGGAGGGGCGTTGAAAAACTGTTTTTT. The receptor chain draws on TRBV6-1 and TRBJ1-4; a tentative D match to TRBD1 spans 5 bases. Trimming costs V 6 bases and J 7 bases, and their ends lie 15 bases apart. The cysteine opens and the phenylalanine closes a CDR3 of 14 amino acids. Kept here is only the CDR3 DNA, which spans 42 bases and is read in frame from base 1. CDR1 and CDR2 are read off the germline V gene as MNHNS and SASEGT.